The T cell receptor (beta chain) described here comes from a study of blood T cells in healthy people across ages. Primed by a sample-barcoded 5' primer and a J-beta primer mix, a second PCR proceeded for about 6 to 12 cycles. MiXCR, applied by TCRdb to the 5' RACE reads, yields one record per CDR3 protein. The table records more than 800,000 distinct CDR3 sequences, under 45% of them present only once. The CDR3 runs 13 residues. V lost 1 base and J 6 bases, leaving 8 bases between the germline ends. Per germline, CDR1 MGHDK and CDR2 SYGVNS. The sequence derives from a woman aged 55 to 70 in good health. The chain employs TRBV25-1 and TRBJ2-3, with no clear D. The material sequenced was blood. CDR3 in DNA: TGTGCCAGCAGTGAATCCCCATTGGATACGCAGTATTTT. Encoded protein: CASSESPLDTQYF.